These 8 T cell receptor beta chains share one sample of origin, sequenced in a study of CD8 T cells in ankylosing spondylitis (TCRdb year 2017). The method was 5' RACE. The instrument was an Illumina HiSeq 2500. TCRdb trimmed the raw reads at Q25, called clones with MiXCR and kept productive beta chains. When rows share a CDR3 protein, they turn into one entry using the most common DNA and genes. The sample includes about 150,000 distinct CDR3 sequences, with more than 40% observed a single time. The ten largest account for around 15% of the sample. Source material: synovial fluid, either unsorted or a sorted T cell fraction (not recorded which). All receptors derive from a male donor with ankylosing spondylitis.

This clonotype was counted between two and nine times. The CDR3 sequence: CASSQGGPYQPQHF. CDR3 sequence (DNA): TGTGCCAGCAGCCAAGGGGGACCGTATCAGCCCCAGCATTTT. The chain joins TRBV3-1 to TRBJ1-5; D possibly corresponds to TRBD1 (5 bases). Germline V gene sequence: CDR1 LGHDT, CDR2 YNNKEL (reference sequence). The CDR3 covers 14 residues. V lost 1 base and J 5 bases, leaving 9 bases between the germline ends.

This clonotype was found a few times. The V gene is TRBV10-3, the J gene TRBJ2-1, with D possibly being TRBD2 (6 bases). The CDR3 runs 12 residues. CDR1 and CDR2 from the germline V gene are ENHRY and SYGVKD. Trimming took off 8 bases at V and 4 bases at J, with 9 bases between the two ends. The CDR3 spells CAIGGPYNEQFF. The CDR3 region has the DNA TGTGCCATCGGAGGGCCTTACAATGAGCAGTTCTTC.

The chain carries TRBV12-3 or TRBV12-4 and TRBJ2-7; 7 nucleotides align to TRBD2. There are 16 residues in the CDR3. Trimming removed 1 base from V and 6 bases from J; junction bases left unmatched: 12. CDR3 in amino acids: CASSLGPWTRKGEQYF. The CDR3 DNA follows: TGTGCCAGCAGTTTAGGGCCCTGGACTAGAAAGGGCGAGCAGTACTTC.

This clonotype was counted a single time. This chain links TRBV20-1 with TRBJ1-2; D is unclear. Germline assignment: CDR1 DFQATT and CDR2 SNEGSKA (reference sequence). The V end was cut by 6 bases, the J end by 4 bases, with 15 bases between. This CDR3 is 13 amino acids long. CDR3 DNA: TGCAGTGCCACTAGCTATACATCCTATGGCTACACCTTC. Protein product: CSATSYTSYGYTF.

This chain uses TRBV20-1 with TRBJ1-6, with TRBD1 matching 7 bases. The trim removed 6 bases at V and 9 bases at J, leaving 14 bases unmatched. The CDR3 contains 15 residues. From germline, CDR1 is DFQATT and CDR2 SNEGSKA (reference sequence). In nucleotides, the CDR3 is TGCAGTGCACCGCCGACAGGGAGGTTAGGTTCACCCCTCCACTTT. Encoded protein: CSAPPTGRLGSPLHF.

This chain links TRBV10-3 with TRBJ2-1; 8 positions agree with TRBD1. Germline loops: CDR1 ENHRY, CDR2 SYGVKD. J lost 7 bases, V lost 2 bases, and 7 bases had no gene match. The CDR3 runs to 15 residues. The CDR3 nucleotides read TGTGCCATCAGTGAGGGACAGGGTCAGGTTAATGAGCAGTTCTTC. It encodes CAISEGQGQVNEQFF.

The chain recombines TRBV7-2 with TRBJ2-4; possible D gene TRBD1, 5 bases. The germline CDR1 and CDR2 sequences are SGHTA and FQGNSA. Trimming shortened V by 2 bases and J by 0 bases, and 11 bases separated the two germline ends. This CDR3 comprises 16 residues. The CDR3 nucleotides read TGTGCCAGCAGCTTAAACAGGTTCCTAGCCAAAAACATTCAGTACTTC. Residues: CASSLNRFLAKNIQYF.

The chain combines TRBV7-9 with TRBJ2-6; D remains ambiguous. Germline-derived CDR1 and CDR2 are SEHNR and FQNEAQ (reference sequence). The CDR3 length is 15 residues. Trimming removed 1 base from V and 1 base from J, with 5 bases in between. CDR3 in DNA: TGTGCCAGCAGCTTAGGTGGGTCTGGGGCCAACGTCCTGACTTTC. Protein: CASSLGGSGANVLTF.